The clone carrying this T cell receptor beta chain was seen a few times. The sample is drawn from a study of blood T cell repertoires in COVID-19. For the study at large: T cells, B-cell-depleted T cells, or PBMCs supplied cDNA or gDNA.

TCRdb's table, derived via immunoSEQ multiplex PCR, lists solely in-frame clones and lacks some. The data contain 250,000 or so clones, approximately 90% of them singletons. Grouping used clinical history reported by participants in a survey and questionnaire. Exposed enrollees had met someone with a PCR-confirmed or clinician-diagnosed COVID-19 case at some point within the 2 weeks before study entry. V gave up 2 bases and J gave up 7 bases; unmatched junction bases: 4. The CDR3 is made up of 14 amino acids. In germline, CDR1 is SGHRS, CDR2 YFSETQ. The sequence was obtained from a man aged 50 to 59 who had been exposed to COVID-19. V and J are TRBV5-1 and TRBJ1-4, with TRBD1 matching over 8 bases. Sequenced: PBMCs or T cells enriched from blood (not recorded which). The CDR3 region has the DNA TGCGCCAGCAGCTTACAGGGGGGGAGTGAAAAACTGTTTTTT. It codes for CASSLQGGSEKLFF.